The sequence of this T cell receptor (beta chain) was determined in a study of blood T cells in healthy people across ages. Then a second PCR, running about 6 to 11 cycles, was carried out with a sample-barcoded 5' primer and a J-beta primer mix. TCRdb used MiXCR to reprocess the 5' RACE reads, holding one entry per CDR3 protein. The profile shows about 800,000 distinct CDR3 sequences, 20% to 30% of them singletons. This clonotype was counted between two and nine times. Another study also made use of these data, one on T cells of mothers and their children.

Sequencing input: blood. The TCR was taken from a boy aged 5-17 years in good health.

CDR3 sequence reads: CASSIRPGQGAEAFF. DNA of the CDR3: TGTGCCAGCAGTATACGCCCGGGACAGGGGGCTGAAGCTTTCTTT. This sequence joins TRBV28 and TRBJ1-1; 11 bases line up with TRBD1. Germline CDR1 reads MDHEN; CDR2 reads SYDVKM. The CDR3 has 15 residues. Losses at the gene ends were 5 bases for V and 6 bases for J; bases not matched to a gene: 8.